The 19 T cell receptor beta chains in this list originate from one sample, sequenced in a study of blood T cells in healthy people across ages. PCR was performed a second time for about 7 to 11 cycles using a sample-barcoded 5' primer and a J-beta primer mix. One entry per CDR3 protein results from TCRdb running MiXCR on the 5' RACE reads. The sample has about 700,000 distinct CDR3 sequences, approximately 30% seen once. The sequenced sample consisted of blood. These receptors were collected from a woman aged 80 or over in good health.

This clonotype was detected ten times or more. The chain uses TRBV12-3 or TRBV12-4 and TRBJ1-1; a possible D gene is TRBD1 (5 bases). Trimming cost V 4 bases and J 1 base, with 7 bases left between them. The CDR3 has 13 residues. CDR3 sequence (DNA): TGTGCCAGCAGTTCGAGGGGGAACACTGAAGCTTTCTTT. Protein sequence: CASSSRGNTEAFF.

In regard to this clonotype: A much larger clone sits a single nucleotide away, making a read error possible. V and J are TRBV28 and TRBJ2-1, with D possibly TRBD2 on 5 matching bases. This CDR3 has 15 residues. CDR1 and CDR2 from the germline V gene are MDHEN and SYDVKM. CDR3 bases: TGTGTCAGCATTTCCACCGAGGGAAATTACAATGAGCAGTTCTTC. This gives the protein CVSISTEGNYNEQFF.

For this clonotype: This clone may be a read error of a much larger clone one base away. Here the CDR3 DNA reads TGTGCCCATGGGGCTTCAGCTAACTATGGCTACACCTTC. Residues: CAHGASANYGYTF. V and J are TRBV30 and TRBJ1-2; TRBD1 is a possible D gene (5 bases). The ends were cut back, 8 bases at V and 0 bases at J, with 13 bases in the middle. The germline gives CDR1 GTSNPN, CDR2 SVGIG (reference sequence). The CDR3 totals 13 residues.

This clonotype has at least ten counts. The chain links TRBV10-3 to TRBJ2-1, with D unclear. The CDR3 sequence is 14 residues long. Germline loops: CDR1 ENHRY, CDR2 SYGVKD. Trimming removed 6 bases at V and 4 bases at J, with 13 bases between. The DNA for the CDR3 is TGTGCCATCAGGACGAGGCAGGCTTACAATGAGCAGTTCTTC. As protein: CAIRTRQAYNEQFF.

This clonotype has at least ten counts. This chain's CDR3 is CASSLTVITDTQYF. CDR3 nucleotides: TGTGCCAGCAGCTTGACAGTTATCACAGATACGCAGTATTTT. The chain uses TRBV5-5 and TRBJ2-3; D uncertain. The CDR3 length is 14 residues. Germline CDR1 SGHKS, CDR2 YYEKEE (reference sequence). Trimming stripped 1 base from V and 2 bases from J, with 8 bases between. The full variable domain, in which reference TRBV5-5 and TRBJ2-3 provide the parts outside the CDR3, is DAGVTQSPTHLIKTRGQQVTLRCSPISGHKSVSWYQQVLGQGPQFIFQYYEKEERGRGNFPDRFSARQFPNYSSELNVNALLLGDSALYLCASSLTVITDTQYFGPGTRLTVL.

This chain links TRBV20-1 with TRBJ1-6, with TRBD1 identical over 10 bases. Germline loops: CDR1 DFQATT, CDR2 SNEGSKA (reference sequence). Losses at the gene ends were 7 bases for V and 6 bases for J; bases not matched to a gene: 9. This CDR3 spans 15 amino acids. CDR3 protein: CSVPTRDRGNSPLHF. The CDR3 DNA reads TGCAGTGTTCCAACCCGGGACAGGGGTAATTCACCCCTCCACTTT.

The V and J genes are TRBV20-1 and TRBJ1-1; D not certain. Trimming pared 5 bases from V and 1 base from J, leaving 11 bases between. Germline V lookup: CDR1 DFQATT, CDR2 SNEGSKA (reference sequence). There are 13 residues in the CDR3. The CDR3, as DNA: TGCAGTGCTGCGCACACAGAGAACACTGAAGCTTTCTTT. Encoded protein: CSAAHTENTEAFF.

This clonotype has only a few counts. V gene TRBV9 combines with J gene TRBJ2-2; 9 positions match TRBD1. Trimming took 0 bases from V and 6 from J; bases not matched to a gene: 6. Germline lookup yields CDR1 SGDLS and CDR2 YYNGEE. The CDR3 has 16 residues. The CDR3: CASSVGGTGNPGELFF. The CDR3 nucleotides read TGTGCCAGCAGCGTAGGCGGGACAGGGAATCCCGGGGAGCTGTTTTTT.

This chain uses TRBV30 with TRBJ1-1; D is unresolved. V lost 1 base and J lost 0, with 6 bases in between. This CDR3 is 13 amino acids long. Per the germline V gene, CDR1 is GTSNPN and CDR2 is SVGIG (reference sequence). The CDR3 protein is CAWSGYVNTEAFF. CDR3 sequence (DNA): TGTGCCTGGAGTGGATATGTGAACACTGAAGCTTTCTTT.

This CDR3 reads CASSQGFGTNEKLFF. CDR3 nucleotides: TGCGCCAGCAGCCAGGGATTCGGGACTAATGAAAAACTGTTTTTT. This sequence joins TRBV5-1 and TRBJ1-4, with D possibly TRBD1 on 5 matching bases. V dropped 4 bases and J dropped 2 bases, with 12 bases sitting between them. Germline V lookup: CDR1 SGHRS, CDR2 YFSETQ. CDR3 length equals 15 residues.

This clonotype was seen ten or more times. This chain connects TRBV2 to TRBJ2-1; a weak D match, TRBD2 (6 bases). V was trimmed by 4 bases and J by 4 bases, leaving 11 bases between them. Germline assignment: CDR1 SNHLY and CDR2 FYNNEI. The CDR3 is made up of 14 amino acids. CDR3 sequence reads: CASSVERVYNEQFF. CDR3 in DNA: TGTGCCAGCAGTGTCGAGCGGGTGTACAATGAGCAGTTCTTC. The full variable domain, rest sourced from reference TRBV2 and TRBJ2-1, is EPEVTQTPSHQVTQMGQEVILRCVPISNHLYFYWYRQILGQKVEFLVSFYNNEISEKSEIFDDQFSVERPDGSNFTLKIRSTKLEDSAMYFCASSVERVYNEQFFGPGTRLTVL.

This clonotype was detected only a few times. A much larger clone lies a single base off, so this may be a read error. V is TRBV6-1 and J is TRBJ2-5, with D hard to call. The length of the CDR3 is 15 residues. CDR1 and CDR2 from the germline V gene are MNHNS and SASEGT. Trimming shortened V by 1 base and J by 3 bases, and 12 bases separated the two germline ends. CDR3 DNA sequence: TGTGCCAGCAGTGAAGTATCGCCAGCAGAAGAGACCCAGTACTTC. This gives the protein CASSEVSPAEETQYF.

The chain uses TRBV4-1 and TRBJ1-4; 8 bases are shared with TRBD1. V was pared by 2 bases and J by 1 base, with 6 bases of the junction left unmatched. Germline CDR1 MGHRA, CDR2 YSYEKL. The CDR3 covers 17 residues. The CDR3 is CASSQKGQGLTNEKLFF. The CDR3 DNA reads as TGCGCCAGCAGCCAAAAAGGACAGGGACTAACTAATGAAAAACTGTTTTTT.

This clonotype was counted a few times. The chain combines TRBV6-2 or TRBV6-3 with TRBJ1-5; D unclear. The V end lost 5 bases, the J end lost 6 bases, and 14 bases lay between the germline ends. Per germline, CDR1 MNHEY and CDR2 SVGEGT. The CDR3 has 14 amino acids. Here the CDR3 DNA reads TGTGCCAGCAGTCCCGGTGGGGTCGGTCAGCCCCAGCATTTT. As protein: CASSPGGVGQPQHF.

Remarks on this clonotype: This may be a read error, as it is one base from a much larger clone. The gene calls are TRBV20-1 and TRBJ1-2, with TRBD1 identical over 12 bases. The J segment lost 4 bases and the V segment lost 5 bases, leaving 8 bases of the junction unmatched. Germline V gene sequence: CDR1 DFQATT, CDR2 SNEGSKA (reference sequence). The CDR3 runs to 15 residues. CDR3 in amino acids: CSACPGQGAAYGYTF. In DNA, the CDR3 is TGCAGTGCTTGCCCGGGACAGGGGGCGGCCTATGGCTACACCTTC.

This clonotype was observed many times. The J gene is TRBJ1-2, the V gene TRBV12-3 or TRBV12-4; TRBD1 matches 9 bases. V shed 6 bases and J 4 bases; nucleotides not matched to a gene: 9. The CDR3 extends over 15 amino acids. The CDR3 spells CASSPTGGPIYGYTF. The DNA for the CDR3 is TGTGCCAGCAGCCCCACAGGGGGCCCGATCTATGGCTACACCTTC.

CDR3 amino acids: CASSTLDGSGNTEAFF. CDR3 DNA sequence: TGCGCCAGCAGCACACTGGACGGCTCAGGGAACACTGAAGCTTTCTTT. The rearrangement uses TRBV5-1 and TRBJ1-1; D is unclear. V was trimmed by 4 bases and J by 1 base, leaving 17 bases between them. The CDR3 extends over 16 amino acids. CDR1 and CDR2 from the germline V gene are SGHRS and YFSETQ.

This clonotype was counted a few times. The chain links TRBV7-2 to TRBJ2-2; D may be TRBD1 (6 bases). Germline lookup yields CDR1 SGHTA and CDR2 FQGNSA. V dropped 5 bases and J dropped 5 bases, with 12 bases sitting between them. This CDR3 comprises 14 residues. The DNA for the CDR3 is TGTGCCAGCAGCGCTACAGGGCAGACCGGGGAGCTGTTTTTT. The encoded protein is CASSATGQTGELFF.

The J gene is TRBJ1-5, the V gene TRBV3-1; no definite D call. Trimming removed 1 base from V and 3 bases from J, with 10 bases in between. This CDR3 has 15 residues. Germline values: CDR1 LGHDT, CDR2 YNNKEL (reference sequence). The CDR3 sequence: CASSQGRQPNQPQHF. The CDR3 DNA is TGTGCCAGCAGCCAAGGTCGGCAACCCAATCAGCCCCAGCATTTT.